This TCR beta chain was observed in a study of T cell changes during pregnancy in multiple sclerosis. V was clipped by 1 base and J by 6 bases, with 13 bases between them. Per germline, CDR1 SGHDN and CDR2 FVKESK. CDR3 length equals 14 residues. This table comes from immunoSEQ multiplex PCR, and its TCRdb copy is limited to in-frame clones, with some not included. The sample has about 59,000 clones, about 94% seen once. This sequence originates from a female donor with multiple sclerosis, enrolled in a pregnancy study. The chain has TRBV14 and TRBJ2-7; D is ambiguous. The sequenced sample was CD8+ T cells from peripheral blood mononuclear cells, obtained in the third trimester of pregnancy. This CDR3 is CASSQAMSWSEQYF. DNA of the CDR3: TGTGCCAGCAGCCAAGCGATGTCGTGGAGCGAGCAGTACTTC.